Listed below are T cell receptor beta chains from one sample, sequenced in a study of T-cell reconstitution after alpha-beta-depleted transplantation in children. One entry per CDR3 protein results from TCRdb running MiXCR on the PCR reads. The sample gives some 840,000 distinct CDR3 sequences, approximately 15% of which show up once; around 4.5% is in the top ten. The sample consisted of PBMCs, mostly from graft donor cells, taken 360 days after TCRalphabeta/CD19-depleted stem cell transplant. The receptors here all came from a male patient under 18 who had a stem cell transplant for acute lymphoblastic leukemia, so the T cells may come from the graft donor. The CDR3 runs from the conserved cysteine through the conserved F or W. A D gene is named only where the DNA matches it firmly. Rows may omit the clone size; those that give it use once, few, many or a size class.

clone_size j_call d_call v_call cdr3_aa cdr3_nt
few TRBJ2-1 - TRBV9 CASSEAGSNNEQFF TGTGCCAGCAGCGAGGCGGGGAGTAACAATGAGCAGTTCTTC
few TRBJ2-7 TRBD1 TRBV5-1 CASSQPDRGPYEQYF TGCGCCAGCAGCCAGCCGGACAGGGGGCCGTACGAGCAGTACTTC
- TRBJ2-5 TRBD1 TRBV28 CASSLSGQAFSETQYF TGTGCCAGCAGTTTATCTGGACAGGCCTTTTCTGAGACCCAGTACTTC
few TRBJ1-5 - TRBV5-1 CASSVDIVGFNSNQPQHF TGCGCCAGCAGCGTCGACATCGTGGGTTTTAATAGCAATCAGCCCCAGCATTTT
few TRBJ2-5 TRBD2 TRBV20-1 CSARVWATSGVQETQYF TGCAGTGCTAGAGTGTGGGCGACTAGCGGAGTCCAAGAGACCCAGTACTTC
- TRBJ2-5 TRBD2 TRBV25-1 CASSYTGLAAQETQYF TGTGCCAGCAGTTACACGGGACTAGCGGCGCAAGAGACCCAGTACTTC
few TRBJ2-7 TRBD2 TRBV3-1 CASSQAGTRTFYEQYF TGTGCCAGCAGCCAAGCCGGGACTAGAACTTTCTACGAGCAGTACTTC
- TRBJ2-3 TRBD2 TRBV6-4 CASSDRGVRRIFFTDTQYF TGTGCCAGCAGTGACCGGGGGGTAAGGAGGATTTTCTTCACAGATACGCAGTATTTT
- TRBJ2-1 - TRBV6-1 CASRPSWGAHYNEQFF TGTGCCAGCAGGCCCTCCTGGGGCGCCCACTACAATGAGCAGTTCTTC
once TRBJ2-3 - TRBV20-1 CSARDRGADTQYF TGCAGTGCTAGAGATCGCGGGGCAGATACGCAGTATTTT
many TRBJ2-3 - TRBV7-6 CASSPSLWGVPDTQYF TGTGCCAGCAGCCCTTCGTTGTGGGGGGTCCCAGATACGCAGTATTTT
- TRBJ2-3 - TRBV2 CASSVWGPSTDTQYF TGTGCCAGCAGTGTATGGGGACCTAGCACAGATACGCAGTATTTT
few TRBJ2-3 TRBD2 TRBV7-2 CASSLLPAGGLTDTQYF TGTGCCAGCAGCTTATTACCAGCGGGAGGTCTTACAGATACGCAGTATTTT
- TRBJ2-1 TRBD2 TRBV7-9 CASSLALAHNNEQFF TGTGCCAGCAGCTTAGCACTAGCGCATAACAATGAGCAGTTCTTC
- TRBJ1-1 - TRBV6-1 CASSETGWGEAFF TGTGCCAGCAGTGAAACAGGGTGGGGTGAAGCTTTCTTT
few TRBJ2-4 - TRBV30 CAWSVGTPGVNIQYF TGTGCCTGGAGTGTAGGGACTCCGGGAGTAAACATTCAGTACTTC
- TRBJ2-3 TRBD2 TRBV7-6 CASSLQHASGLAADTQYF TGTGCCAGCAGCCTTCAACACGCCTCCGGACTAGCAGCAGATACGCAGTATTTT
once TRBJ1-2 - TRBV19 CASSYTWGYTF TGTGCCAGTAGCTACACGTGGGGCTACACCTTC
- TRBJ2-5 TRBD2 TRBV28 CASTLSGTSGRETQYF TGTGCCAGCACTTTATCCGGGACTAGCGGGAGGGAGACCCAGTACTTC
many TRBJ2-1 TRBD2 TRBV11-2 CASSWPGLGNEQFF TGTGCCAGCAGCTGGCCGGGACTAGGGAATGAGCAGTTCTTC
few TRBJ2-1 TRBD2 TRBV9 CASSVGTSGRNNEQFF TGTGCCAGCAGCGTAGGGACTAGCGGGAGAAACAATGAGCAGTTCTTC
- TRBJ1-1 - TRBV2 CASRSIQGTNTEAFF TGTGCCAGCAGGTCAATACAGGGAACGAACACTGAAGCTTTCTTT
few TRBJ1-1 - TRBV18 CASSPRAGNKNTEAFF TGTGCCAGCTCACCACGGGCAGGGAACAAAAACACTGAAGCTTTCTTT
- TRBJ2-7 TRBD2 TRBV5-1 CASSPQTSGRPDEQYF TGCGCCAGCAGCCCTCAGACTAGCGGGAGGCCGGACGAGCAGTACTTC
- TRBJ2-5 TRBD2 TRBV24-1 CATSVRLAGFLPQETQYF TGTGCCACCAGTGTACGACTAGCGGGCTTTCTCCCCCAAGAGACCCAGTACTTC
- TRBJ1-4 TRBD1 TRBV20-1 CSARDRDRDLIPTNEKLFF TGCAGTGCTAGAGACCGAGACAGGGACCTGATCCCAACTAATGAAAAACTGTTTTTT
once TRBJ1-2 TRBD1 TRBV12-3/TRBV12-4 CASTSPGTGANYGYTF TGTGCCAGCACCTCTCCCGGGACAGGGGCAAACTATGGCTACACCTTC
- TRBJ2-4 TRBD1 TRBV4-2 CASSPGTGSNIQYF TGTGCCAGCAGCCCCGGGACAGGGTCCAACATTCAGTACTTC
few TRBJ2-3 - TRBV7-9 CASFPGPIQSTDTQYF TGTGCCAGCTTCCCGGGACCTATTCAAAGCACAGATACGCAGTATTTT
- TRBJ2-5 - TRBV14 CASSQDAVRAGEKETQYF TGTGCCAGCAGCCAAGATGCAGTGAGAGCAGGCGAAAAAGAGACCCAGTACTTC
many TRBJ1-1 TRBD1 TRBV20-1 CSARDRGTVTEAFF TGCAGTGCTAGGGACAGGGGAACGGTGACTGAAGCTTTCTTT
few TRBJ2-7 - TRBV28 CASSFGGPEQYF TGTGCCAGCAGTTTTGGCGGGCCCGAGCAGTACTTC
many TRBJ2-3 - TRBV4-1 CASSQYWSTDTQYF TGCGCCAGCAGCCAGTATTGGAGCACAGATACGCAGTATTTT
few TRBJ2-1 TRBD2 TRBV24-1 CATSDETGLAGYNEQFF TGTGCCACCAGTGATGAGACGGGACTAGCGGGATACAATGAGCAGTTCTTC
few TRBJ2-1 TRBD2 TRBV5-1 CASSLRLSGGTHNEQFF TGCGCCAGCAGCTTGAGATTGAGCGGGGGGACCCACAATGAGCAGTTCTTC
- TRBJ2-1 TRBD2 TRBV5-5 CASSLVGTSEYNEQFF TGTGCCAGCAGCTTGGTCGGGACTAGCGAGTACAATGAGCAGTTCTTC
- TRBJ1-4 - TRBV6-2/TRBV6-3 CASSPHATNEKLFF TGTGCCAGCAGTCCTCATGCAACTAATGAAAAACTGTTTTTT
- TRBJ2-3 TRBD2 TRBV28 CASSTIAGGDTQYF TGTGCCAGCAGTACCATAGCGGGAGGGGATACGCAGTATTTT
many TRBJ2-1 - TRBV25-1 CASGPAGAWGIEQFF TGTGCCAGCGGCCCGGCGGGGGCCTGGGGGATTGAGCAGTTCTTC
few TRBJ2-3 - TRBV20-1 CSARNAYHLRTDTQYF TGCAGTGCTAGAAACGCCTACCACCTTCGGACAGATACGCAGTATTTT
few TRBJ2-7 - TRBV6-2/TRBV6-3 CASGAGTEQYF TGTGCCAGCGGGGCCGGTACGGAGCAGTACTTC
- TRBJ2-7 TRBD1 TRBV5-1 CASSLVKPSRDRPYEQYF TGCGCCAGCAGCTTGGTCAAACCGTCCCGGGACAGGCCCTACGAGCAGTACTTC
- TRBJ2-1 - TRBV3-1 CASRPSGGGRNEQFF TGTGCCAGCAGACCGAGCGGAGGCGGGCGGAATGAGCAGTTCTTC
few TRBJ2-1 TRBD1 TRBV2 CASEGDRGQLGEQFF TGTGCCAGCGAAGGAGACAGGGGGCAGCTCGGTGAGCAGTTCTTC
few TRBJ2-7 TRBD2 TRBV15 CATSRDPGGSEREQYF TGTGCCACCAGCAGAGATCCCGGCGGGAGTGAGCGCGAGCAGTACTTC
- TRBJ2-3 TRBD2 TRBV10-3 CAISESVLAGGGDTQYF TGTGCCATCAGTGAGTCGGTACTAGCGGGAGGGGGAGATACGCAGTATTTT
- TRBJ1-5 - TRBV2 CASSAPDADPSQPQHF TGTGCCAGCAGCGCACCGGACGCGGATCCATCTCAGCCCCAGCATTTT
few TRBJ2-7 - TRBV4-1 CASSQGRGSYEQYF TGCGCCAGCAGCCAAGGCAGGGGATCCTACGAGCAGTACTTC
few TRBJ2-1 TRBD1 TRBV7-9 CASSFRQGTPEQFF TGTGCCAGCAGCTTCAGACAGGGGACTCCTGAGCAGTTCTTC
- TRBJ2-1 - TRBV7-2 CASTYRGNEQFF TGTGCCAGCACCTATAGGGGGAATGAGCAGTTCTTC
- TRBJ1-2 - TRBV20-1 CSARGGINYGYTF TGCAGTGCTAGAGGTGGCATAAACTATGGCTACACCTTC
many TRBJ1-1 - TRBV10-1 CASSEDRITPEAFF TGCGCCAGCAGTGAGGATAGGATAACCCCTGAAGCTTTCTTT
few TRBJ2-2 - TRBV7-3 CASSQRQINTGELFF TGTGCCAGCAGCCAACGACAGATAAACACCGGGGAGCTGTTTTTT
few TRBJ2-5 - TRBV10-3 CAIMPGETQYF TGTGCCATCATGCCCGGGGAGACCCAGTACTTC
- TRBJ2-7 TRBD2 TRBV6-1 CATRGLAGGHEQYF TGTGCCACCCGGGGACTAGCGGGAGGCCACGAGCAGTACTTC
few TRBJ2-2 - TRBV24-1 CATSDNPWQGRRSGELFF TGTGCCACCAGTGATAACCCCTGGCAGGGGCGGAGAAGCGGGGAGCTGTTTTTT
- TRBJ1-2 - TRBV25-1 CASSEPGLSNYGYTF TGTGCCAGCAGTGAACCGGGACTGAGTAACTATGGCTACACCTTC
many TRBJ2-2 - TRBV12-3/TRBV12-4 CASSTRTTYTGELFF TGTGCCAGCAGCACCAGGACAACATACACCGGGGAGCTGTTTTTT
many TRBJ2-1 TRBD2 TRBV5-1 CASSLRNTPGLAEQFF TGCGCCAGCAGCTTGCGTAACACCCCGGGACTAGCGGAGCAGTTCTTC
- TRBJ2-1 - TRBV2 CASSVNGANYNEQFF TGTGCCAGCAGTGTTAACGGGGCCAACTACAATGAGCAGTTCTTC